The 29 T cell receptor beta chains presented below share a single source sample, sequenced in a study of cytomegalovirus exposure and HLA in healthy donors. Primers for the PCR totalled 60 Vbeta and 13 Jbeta. The table came from immunoSEQ multiplex PCR; TCRdb's copy has only in-frame clones and leaves some out. Of 110,000 or so clones detected, over 65% appear once; the ten largest clones hold about 5%. Material for sequencing was PBMCs. These receptors were taken from a woman between 25 and 40 years old in good health and CMV-seropositive.

The chain joins TRBV30 to TRBJ1-4, with a tentative D call TRBD1 (6 bases). CDR3 length equals 14 residues. Germline loops: CDR1 GTSNPN, CDR2 SVGIG (reference sequence). The ends were cut back, 7 bases at V and 6 bases at J, with 18 bases in the middle. In DNA form, the CDR3 reads TGTGCCTCCCTCGTACAGGGATGGGATGAAAAACTGTTTTTT. Protein: CASLVQGWDEKLFF.

The chain has TRBV9 and TRBJ1-4; a possible D gene is TRBD1 (6 bases). Germline CDR1 SGDLS, CDR2 YYNGEE. The CDR3 spans 14 residues. The V end was cut by 4 bases, the J end by 8 bases, with 15 bases between. The CDR3 loop reads CASSPRTDGEKLFF. The CDR3 nucleotides read TGTGCCAGCAGCCCCCGGACAGACGGGGAAAAACTGTTTTTT.

The genes are TRBV18 and TRBJ2-3; unclear D gene. Germline V gene sequence: CDR1 KGHSH, CDR2 LQKENI. Trimming removed 3 bases from V and 5 bases from J, with 6 bases in between. The CDR3 extends over 12 amino acids. The CDR3 here is CASSPQVDTQYF. CDR3 DNA sequence: TGTGCCAGCTCACCCCAGGTAGATACGCAGTATTTT.

This chain links TRBV7-3 with TRBJ1-2, with 7 bases identical to TRBD1. The CDR3 sequence is 15 residues long. Germline V gene data show CDR1 as SGHTA and CDR2 as FQGTGA. The junction had 2 bases not matched to a gene; V was cut back by 0 bases and J by 1 base. CDR3 region: CASSLTGDSNYGYTF. The CDR3 coding sequence is TGTGCCAGCAGCTTAACTGGGGACAGTAACTATGGCTACACCTTC. Full variable domain (rest looked up from reference TRBV7-3 and TRBJ1-2): GAGVSQTPSNKVTEKGKYVELRCDPISGHTALYWYRQSLGQGPEFLIYFQGTGAADDSGLPNDRFFAVRPEGSVSTLKIQRTERGDSAVYLCASSLTGDSNYGYTFGSGTRLTVV.

The chain combines TRBV6-1 with TRBJ1-2; 8 bases line up with TRBD1. Germline loops: CDR1 MNHNS, CDR2 SASEGT. V lost 4 bases and J lost 5; bases outside the gene matches: 6. The CDR3 sequence is 14 residues long. CDR3: CASSGGQANYGYTF. In DNA form, the CDR3 reads TGTGCCAGCAGTGGGGGACAGGCCAATTATGGCTACACCTTC.

This clone was detected only a few times. The chain combines TRBV6-1 with TRBJ2-1, with TRBD2 identical over 14 bases. CDR1 MNHNS and CDR2 SASEGT come from the germline V gene. V shed 6 bases, J shed 5 bases, and the junction held 3 bases outside the gene matches. The CDR3 is 15 residues long. The CDR3 reads CASRRGLAGDNEQFF. In nucleotides, the CDR3 is TGTGCCAGCAGGAGGGGACTAGCGGGAGACAATGAGCAGTTCTTC.

This clone showed up just once. The chain combines TRBV7-8 with TRBJ1-2; 7 nucleotides match TRBD1. CDR3 length: 16 amino acids. V was pared by 1 base and J by 5 bases, with 10 bases of the junction left unmatched. Germline V gene data show CDR1 as SGHVS and CDR2 as FQNEAQ. In nucleotides, the CDR3 is TGTGCCAGCAGCTTAGTCGGACTCGACAGGGATTATGGCTACACCTTC. Amino acid sequence: CASSLVGLDRDYGYTF.

The gene calls are TRBV5-6 and TRBJ2-7; the D gene is possibly TRBD1 (5 bases). Germline CDR1 is SGHDT and CDR2 is YYEEEE. The CDR3 contains 14 residues. V was trimmed by 5 bases and J by 2 bases, leaving 14 bases between them. CDR3 coding DNA: TGTGCCAGCAGTCCAGGGTCCGAGACCTACGAGCAGTACTTC. Its protein product is CASSPGSETYEQYF. The whole variable domain, filled in from reference TRBV5-6 and TRBJ2-7, reads DAGVTQSPTHLIKTRGQQVTLRCSPKSGHDTVSWYQQALGQGPQFIFQYYEEEERQRGNFPDRFSGHQFPNYSSELNVNALLLGDSALYLCASSPGSETYEQYFGPGTRLTVT.

This clone was observed a single time. The rearrangement uses TRBV7-9 and TRBJ2-7; 7 positions agree with TRBD1. V lost 5 bases to trimming and J lost 9 bases; unmatched junction nucleotides: 13. CDR3 length equals 14 residues. Germline CDR1 reads SEHNR; CDR2 reads FQNEAQ (reference sequence). CDR3 bases: TGTGCCAGCAGCCCCGGGACAGTACTTACGGGGCAGTACTTC. This codes for CASSPGTVLTGQYF.

This clone was seen a few times. The genes are TRBV6-6 and TRBJ1-5; the match to TRBD1 covers 7 bases. V gave up 9 bases and J gave up 4 bases; unmatched junction bases: 6. Germline V gene sequence: CDR1 MNHNY, CDR2 SVGAGI (reference sequence). This CDR3 spans 13 amino acids. Here the CDR3 reads CASQGGGNQPQHF. The CDR3 coding sequence is TGTGCCAGTCAGGGGGGTGGGAATCAGCCCCAGCATTTT.

J is TRBJ1-2 and V is TRBV2; 7 nucleotides match TRBD1. J was trimmed by 4 bases and V by 3 bases; bases with no gene match: 5. From germline, CDR1 is SNHLY and CDR2 FYNNEI. The CDR3 spans 14 residues. The CDR3, as DNA: TGTGCCAGCAGTGATTACCGGGACAGCTATGGCTACACCTTC. It codes for CASSDYRDSYGYTF.

V is TRBV7-9 and J is TRBJ2-7, with D tentatively TRBD2 (5 bases). This CDR3 is built from 15 residues. V shed 5 bases and J shed 3 bases, with 17 bases lying between them. Germline V gene sequence: CDR1 SEHNR, CDR2 FQNEAQ (reference sequence). The CDR3 DNA reads TGTGCCAGCAGCCCCGCCCTAAAGACTAACTACGAGCAGTACTTC. Protein: CASSPALKTNYEQYF.

V and J are TRBV2 and TRBJ1-1, with a possible D match to TRBD1 (5 bases). Deletions cut 4 bases from V and 4 bases from J, with 10 bases between. Germline values: CDR1 SNHLY, CDR2 FYNNEI. CDR3 length equals 13 residues. CDR3 sequence reads: CASSVGEGTEAFF. CDR3 coding DNA: TGTGCCAGCAGTGTGGGGGAGGGCACTGAAGCTTTCTTT.

This chain links TRBV5-1 with TRBJ2-7, with D perhaps matching TRBD1 (7 bases). The germline V gene has CDR1 SGHRS and CDR2 YFSETQ. This CDR3 has 15 residues. Trimming pared 5 bases from V and 7 bases from J, leaving 22 bases between. CDR3 protein: CASSISYASGGEQYF. The CDR3 nucleotides are TGCGCCAGCAGTATCAGTTACGCCTCAGGGGGGGAGCAGTACTTC.

The V and J genes are TRBV29-1 and TRBJ1-1, with 9 bases matching TRBD1. This CDR3 contains 13 residues. Trimming at V came to 6 bases and at J to 8 bases, leaving 10 bases not matched to a gene. From germline, CDR1 is SQVTM and CDR2 ANQGSEA. The CDR3 sequence is CSVARQGGIEAFF. In nucleotides, the CDR3 is TGCAGCGTGGCGAGACAGGGGGGGATAGAAGCTTTCTTT.

The gene calls are TRBV5-8 and TRBJ1-4, with D possibly matching TRBD1 (5 bases). Germline CDR1 and CDR2: SGHTS and YDEGEE. V lost 3 bases to trimming and J lost 8 bases, with 11 bases between them. The length of the CDR3 is 13 residues. As DNA, the CDR3 is TGTGCCAGCAGCTATAACCGGGGGGAAAAACTGTTTTTT. Translating it yields CASSYNRGEKLFF.

The rearrangement links TRBV10-3 to TRBJ1-1, with D maybe TRBD1 (6 bases). The CDR3 extends over 14 amino acids. From germline, CDR1 is ENHRY and CDR2 SYGVKD. The ends were cut back, 11 bases at V and 1 base at J, with 17 bases in the middle. CDR3 residues: CASEQGLKNTEAFF. The DNA for the CDR3 is TGTGCCTCCGAACAGGGACTAAAGAACACTGAAGCTTTCTTT.

The chain joins TRBV19 to TRBJ1-5; 7 nucleotides match TRBD1. Germline CDR1 reads LNHDA; CDR2 reads SQIVND (reference sequence). The CDR3 contains 16 residues. V shed 3 bases and J 3 bases; nucleotides not matched to a gene: 8. The CDR3 DNA follows: TGTGCCAGTAGTATTAAAACGGGACAGTTCAATCAGCCCCAGCATTTT. Protein: CASSIKTGQFNQPQHF.

The rearrangement joins TRBV25-1 to TRBJ1-1; maybe TRBD1 (5 bases). CDR1 and CDR2 from the germline V gene are MGHDK and SYGVNS. The V end was cut by 6 bases, the J end by 2 bases, with 10 bases between. The CDR3 totals 13 residues. CDR3: CASSPGTNTEAFF. CDR3 nucleotide sequence: TGTGCCAGCAGCCCGGGGACTAACACTGAAGCTTTCTTT.

This sequence joins TRBV6-5 and TRBJ1-2, with 8 bases matching TRBD1. J lost 7 bases, V lost 2 bases, and 6 bases had no gene match. The CDR3 extends over 14 amino acids. Germline loops: CDR1 MNHEY, CDR2 SVGAGI. The CDR3 protein is CASSYPGQGGGYTF. CDR3 DNA sequence: TGTGCCAGCAGTTACCCTGGACAGGGCGGTGGCTACACCTTC.

The V and J genes are TRBV5-4 and TRBJ2-7; 12 bases align to TRBD2. V trimming: 4 bases; J trimming: 4 bases; junction bases outside the gene matches: 6. This CDR3 has 15 amino acids. Germline loops: CDR1 SGHNT, CDR2 YYREEE (reference sequence). The DNA of the CDR3 is TGTGCCAGCAGCACGCCTAGCGGGGGGGCTTACGAGCAGTACTTC. Residues: CASSTPSGGAYEQYF.

The table lists this clone with a count of one. The rearrangement uses TRBV6-1 and TRBJ1-2, with a tentative D call TRBD1 (6 bases). Germline V lookup: CDR1 MNHNS, CDR2 SASEGT. The V end was cut by 3 bases, the J end by 5 bases, with 16 bases between. This CDR3 has 15 amino acids. CDR3 sequence reads: CASSDPRTGSYGYTF. CDR3 bases: TGTGCCAGCAGTGACCCACGTACAGGGTCATATGGCTACACCTTC.

The chain employs TRBV12-5 and TRBJ1-5; no reliable D call. This CDR3 has 18 residues. Trimming left V 0 bases short and J 0 bases short, with 15 bases between. Germline CDR1 is LGHNT and CDR2 is FRNRAP. This CDR3 is CASGLVYPLRDSNQPQHF. The CDR3 DNA is TGTGCTAGTGGTTTGGTATATCCTCTGAGGGATAGCAATCAGCCCCAGCATTTT.

The chain recombines TRBV6-5 with TRBJ1-6; D is perhaps TRBD1 (5 bases). Deletions cut 6 bases from V and 5 bases from J, with 14 bases between. Germline CDR1 MNHEY, CDR2 SVGAGI. This CDR3 has 15 residues. CDR3 region: CASRTVGVNNSPLHF. The DNA of the CDR3 is TGTGCCAGCAGGACAGTGGGTGTTAATAATTCACCCCTCCACTTT.

The CDR3 sequence: CASSLGWGGRDTQYF. The CDR3, as DNA: TGTGCCAGCAGCTTGGGTTGGGGGGGTCGGGATACGCAGTATTTT. J is TRBJ2-3 and V is TRBV5-4, with 7 bases lining up with TRBD2. Trimming removed 0 bases from V and 6 bases from J; junction bases left unmatched: 7. Germline V gene lookup returns CDR1 SGHNT and CDR2 YYREEE (reference sequence). The CDR3 loop spans 15 amino acids.

The V and J genes are TRBV14 and TRBJ2-1, with 8 bases that match TRBD1. The trim removed 0 bases at V and 3 bases at J, leaving 7 bases unmatched. Germline CDR1 reads SGHDN; CDR2 reads FVKESK. There are 17 residues in the CDR3. The CDR3 region has the DNA TGTGCCAGCAGCCAAGATTACAACAGGGGGTTCTACAATGAGCAGTTCTTC. Amino acid sequence: CASSQDYNRGFYNEQFF.

The chain recombines TRBV5-1 with TRBJ2-7; 10 bases fit TRBD2. With 3 bases clipped from V and 4 bases from J, the junction kept 7 bases outside the gene matches. CDR3 length: 15 amino acids. Germline CDR1 and CDR2: SGHRS and YFSETQ. Written as DNA, the CDR3 is TGCGCCAGCAGCTGGCTAGCGGGAGCAGGTTACGAGCAGTACTTC. It yields the protein CASSWLAGAGYEQYF.

The chain carries TRBV30 and TRBJ2-3, with unresolved D. The CDR3 spans 13 residues. The germline gives CDR1 GTSNPN, CDR2 SVGIG (reference sequence). V was trimmed by 3 bases and J by 1 base, leaving 8 bases between them. The CDR3 nucleotides are TGTGCCTGGAGCCCGCCGGGCACAGATACGCAGTATTTT. Amino acid sequence: CAWSPPGTDTQYF.

On this clone: Its ends do not fully match the called genes, so a read error is possible. The rearrangement links TRBV7-9 to TRBJ2-1; D may be TRBD1 (6 bases). CDR1 and CDR2 (germline): SEHNR, FQNEAQ (reference sequence). The CDR3 length is 13 residues. The CDR3 DNA sequence: TGTTCCAGCAGTTTAACGGACAGCAATGAGCAGTTCTTC. Translation gives CSSSLTDSNEQFF.